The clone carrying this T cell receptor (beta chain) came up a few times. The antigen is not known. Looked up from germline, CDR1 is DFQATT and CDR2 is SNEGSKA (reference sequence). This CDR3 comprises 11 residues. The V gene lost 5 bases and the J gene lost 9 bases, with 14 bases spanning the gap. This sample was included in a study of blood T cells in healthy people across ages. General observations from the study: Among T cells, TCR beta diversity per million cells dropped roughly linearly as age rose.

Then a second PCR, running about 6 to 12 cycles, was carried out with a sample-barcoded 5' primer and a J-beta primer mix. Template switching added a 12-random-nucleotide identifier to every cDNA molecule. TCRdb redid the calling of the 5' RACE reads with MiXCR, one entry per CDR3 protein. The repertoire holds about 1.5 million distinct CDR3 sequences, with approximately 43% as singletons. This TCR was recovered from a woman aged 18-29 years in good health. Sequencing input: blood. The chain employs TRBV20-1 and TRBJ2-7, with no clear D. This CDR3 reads CSAGRQARQYF. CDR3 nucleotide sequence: TGCAGTGCTGGCCGACAAGCGCGGCAGTACTTC.